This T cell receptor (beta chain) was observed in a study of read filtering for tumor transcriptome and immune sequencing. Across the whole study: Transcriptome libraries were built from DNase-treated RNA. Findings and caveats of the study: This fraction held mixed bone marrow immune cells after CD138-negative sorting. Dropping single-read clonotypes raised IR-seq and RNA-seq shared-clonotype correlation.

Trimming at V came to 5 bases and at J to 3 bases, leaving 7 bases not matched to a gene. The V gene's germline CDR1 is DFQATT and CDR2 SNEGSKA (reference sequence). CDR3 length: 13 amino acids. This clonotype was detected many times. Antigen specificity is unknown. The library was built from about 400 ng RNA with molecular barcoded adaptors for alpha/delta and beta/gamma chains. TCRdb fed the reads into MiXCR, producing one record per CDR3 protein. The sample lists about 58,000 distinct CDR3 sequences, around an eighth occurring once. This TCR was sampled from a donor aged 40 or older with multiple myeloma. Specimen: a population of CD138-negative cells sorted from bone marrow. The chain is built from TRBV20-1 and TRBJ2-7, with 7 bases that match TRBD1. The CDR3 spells CSAPRDSGYEQYF. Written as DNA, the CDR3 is TGCAGTGCTCCTCGGGACAGCGGCTACGAGCAGTACTTC.